A selection of T cell receptor beta chains follows, all from one sample in a study of technical replicates of blood from several donors. The table came from immunoSEQ multiplex PCR; TCRdb's copy has only in-frame clones and leaves some out. Among tens of thousands of clones listed, roughly 94% were seen once. Sequencing used T cells isolated from PBMCs. These TCRs come from a human donor in good health. CDR3s include the opening cysteine and the closing phenylalanine or tryptophan. D genes are given only for firm matches. Some rows have no size entry. The others give once, few or many, or a class for an expanded clone.

clone size	J gene	V gene	D gene	CDR3 protein	CDR3 DNA
.	TRBJ2-3	TRBV5-1	TRBD2	CASSLRGDYRKDTQYF	TGCGCCAGCAGCTTGCGCGGGGACTACCGTAAAGATACGCAGTATTTT
.	TRBJ2-1	TRBV10-1	TRBD2	CASSESRTSFSSYNEQFF	TGCGCCAGCAGTGAGTCTAGGACTAGCTTTAGCTCCTACAATGAGCAGTTCTTC
.	TRBJ2-2	TRBV19	TRBD1	CASSISSGGKYTGELFF	TGTGCCAGTAGTATCTCCTCAGGGGGCAAGTACACCGGGGAGCTGTTTTTT
.	TRBJ2-3	TRBV28	.	CASSSLADTQYF	TGTGCCAGCAGTAGCTTAGCAGATACGCAGTATTTT
.	TRBJ2-6	TRBV5-1	.	CASSLVGRAGANVLTF	TGCGCCAGCAGCTTGGTAGGCCGGGCTGGGGCCAACGTCCTGACTTTC
.	TRBJ2-3	TRBV5-6	.	CASSLAGGNKYTQYF	TGTGCCAGCAGCTTGGCCGGGGGAAATAAGTATACGCAGTATTTT
few	TRBJ1-2	TRBV29-1	.	CSVESTNYGYTF	TGCAGCGTTGAATCTACTAACTATGGCTACACCTTC
.	TRBJ1-1	TRBV4-1	.	CASSQGPIQVNTEAFF	TGCGCCAGCAGCCAAGGACCTATACAGGTGAACACTGAAGCTTTCTTT
.	TRBJ2-5	TRBV15	.	CATSREWAGTQYF	TGTGCCACCAGCAGAGAGTGGGCGGGGACCCAGTACTTC
once	TRBJ2-4	TRBV5-1	TRBD2	CASSLEGTSGSMKVAKNIQYF	TGCGCCAGCAGCTTGGAAGGGACTAGCGGGAGTATGAAGGTAGCCAAAAACATTCAGTACTTC
.	TRBJ2-1	TRBV5-1	.	CASSPPFAGGMFF	TGCGCCAGCAGCCCCCCTTTTGCCGGGGGTATGTTCTTC
.	TRBJ1-2	TRBV5-1	.	CASSPRTPPYGYTF	TGCGCCAGCAGCCCCAGGACACCCCCCTATGGCTACACCTTC
.	TRBJ2-1	TRBV6-5	TRBD1	CASSFFRDRGRNEQFF	TGTGCCAGCAGTTTCTTTAGGGACAGGGGACGGAATGAGCAGTTCTTC
.	TRBJ2-5	TRBV29-1	.	CSVEVGRRETQYF	TGCAGCGTTGAGGTGGGGCGCCGTGAGACCCAGTACTTC
.	TRBJ2-5	TRBV7-9	.	CASSLQGPEETQYF	TGTGCCAGCAGCTTACAGGGCCCCGAAGAGACCCAGTACTTC
.	TRBJ2-1	TRBV19	.	CASSTYPIHEQFF	TGTGCCAGTAGTACCTACCCGATACATGAGCAGTTCTTC
.	TRBJ2-5	TRBV4-1	.	CASTIGAEEETQYF	TGCGCCAGCACGATTGGGGCGGAAGAAGAGACCCAGTACTTC
.	TRBJ2-7	TRBV20-1	.	CSARERNEQYF	TGCAGTGCTAGAGAGAGGAACGAGCAGTACTTC
.	TRBJ2-7	TRBV9	TRBD2	CASSVASGLASEQYF	TGTGCCAGCAGCGTAGCCTCGGGACTAGCTAGCGAGCAGTACTTC
.	TRBJ2-7	TRBV9	.	CASSGATYEQYF	TGTGCCAGCAGCGGAGCGACCTACGAGCAGTACTTC
.	TRBJ2-5	TRBV6-1	TRBD2	CASLPRGGQETQYF	TGTGCCAGCCTACCACGGGGGGGACAAGAGACCCAGTACTTC
.	TRBJ1-5	TRBV18	TRBD1	CASSPIPGQGARQPQHF	TGTGCCAGCTCACCCATTCCGGGACAGGGGGCCAGGCAGCCCCAGCATTTT
.	TRBJ2-7	TRBV25-1	TRBD2	CASRGLAGNYEQYF	TGTGCCAGCAGAGGACTAGCGGGGAACTACGAGCAGTACTTC
.	TRBJ2-5	TRBV28	.	CASTFRRTEKETQYF	TGTGCCAGCACATTTCGTAGGACAGAAAAAGAGACCCAGTACTTC
.	TRBJ1-4	TRBV28	.	CASSSVGTQGPRGGKLFF	TGTGCCAGCAGTTCCGTCGGGACCCAGGGCCCTAGAGGGGGAAAACTGTTTTTT
.	TRBJ1-5	TRBV28	.	CASSFVGEPNQPQHF	TGTGCCAGCAGTTTCGTCGGGGAGCCCAATCAGCCCCAGCATTTT
.	TRBJ2-7	TRBV27	.	CASSYGTGAYEQYF	TGTGCCAGCAGCTATGGGACGGGAGCCTACGAGCAGTACTTC
.	TRBJ1-1	TRBV7-9	.	CASSRDNGQAFF	TGTGCCAGCAGTCGAGATAACGGTCAAGCTTTCTTT
.	TRBJ1-4	TRBV30	TRBD1	CAWSAGQVTTNEKLFF	TGTGCCTGGAGTGCTGGACAGGTCACAACTAATGAAAAACTGTTTTTT
.	TRBJ2-1	TRBV19	.	CASSIGLSSYNEQFF	TGTGCCAGTAGTATAGGACTTAGCTCCTACAATGAGCAGTTCTTC
.	TRBJ2-7	TRBV28	.	CASSLLQDSSYEQYF	TGTGCCAGCAGTTTATTACAAGACAGCTCCTACGAGCAGTACTTC
.	TRBJ2-3	TRBV5-8	TRBD2	CASLKPGTSYTDTQYF	TGTGCCAGCCTAAAGCCCGGGACTAGCTACACAGATACGCAGTATTTT